This entry lists 17 T cell receptor beta chains sequenced from one sample in a study of radiation and T cells in renal cell carcinoma. Clones were sequenced by immunoSEQ multiplex PCR, and TCRdb holds only the in-frame ones, with some missing. The sample has some 75,000 clones, more than 75% seen once. Regarding time point: blood 2 weeks post-SBRT. Treatment reported: 15 Gy SBRT to primary tumor, nephrectomy 4 weeks later. Sequences were derived from blood, sampled from a patient whose treatment included radiotherapy and nephrectomy. These receptors were obtained from a man in his 60s with renal cell carcinoma.

The rearrangement joins TRBV7-8 to TRBJ1-5, with D hard to call. V was pared by 0 bases and J by 6 bases, with 9 bases between. This CDR3 has 14 residues. CDR1 and CDR2 (germline): SGHVS, FQNEAQ. The DNA of the CDR3 is TGTGCCAGCAGCTTAGCGGCAGGAGGTCAGCCCCAGCATTTT. Translation: CASSLAAGGQPQHF.

The chain carries TRBV7-2 and TRBJ1-4, with 9 nucleotides matching TRBD1. CDR1 is SGHTA, CDR2 FQGNSA, per germline. The CDR3 loop spans 15 amino acids. The trim removed 6 bases at V and 5 bases at J, leaving 7 bases unmatched. The CDR3 spells CASRDRTGANEKLFF. CDR3 coding DNA: TGTGCCAGCAGAGACCGGACAGGGGCGAATGAAAAACTGTTTTTT.

This chain joins TRBV7-9 and TRBJ2-1; D is tentatively TRBD1 or TRBD2 (5 bases each). Germline V gene lookup returns CDR1 SEHNR and CDR2 FQNEAQ (reference sequence). The CDR3 is 15 residues long. Between the trimmed V and J ends, which lost 5 bases and 0 bases, there was a span of 11 bases. The CDR3 reads CASSRGDSSYNEQFF. In DNA form, the CDR3 reads TGTGCCAGCAGCCGAGGGGATTCCTCCTACAATGAGCAGTTCTTC.

The chain combines TRBV6-1 with TRBJ1-2, with TRBD1 as a possible D gene (6 bases). From germline, CDR1 is MNHNS and CDR2 SASEGT. The CDR3 is 15 amino acids. V lost 5 bases and J 4 bases, leaving 17 bases between the germline ends. CDR3 residues: CASSQSGRGGYGYTF. The CDR3 DNA follows: TGTGCCAGCAGTCAATCTGGCAGGGGAGGCTATGGCTACACCTTC.

The V and J genes are TRBV10-3 and TRBJ2-3, with TRBD2 matching 7 bases. CDR3 length: 16 residues. V was clipped by 0 bases and J by 0 bases; unmatched bases: 3. The germline gives CDR1 ENHRY, CDR2 SYGVKD. Written as DNA, the CDR3 is TGTGCCATCAGTGAGTCGACTAGCACGAGCACAGATACGCAGTATTTT. Translation: CAISESTSTSTDTQYF.

The table lists this clone with a count of one. This chain connects TRBV5-1 to TRBJ2-1; the D gene could be TRBD1 or TRBD2 (5 bases each). The CDR3 sequence is 15 residues long. Germline V gene lookup returns CDR1 SGHRS and CDR2 YFSETQ. The germline V and J ends were trimmed by 0 bases and 4 bases, with 11 bases remaining between them. For the CDR3, the DNA is TGCGCCAGCAGCTTGGCCCTGGGGGTATACAATGAGCAGTTCTTC. Protein sequence: CASSLALGVYNEQFF.

The chain combines TRBV10-3 with TRBJ2-3; 9 bases align to TRBD2. The trim removed 6 bases at V and 3 bases at J, leaving 4 bases unmatched. This CDR3 has 14 residues. Germline CDR1 reads ENHRY; CDR2 reads SYGVKD. The CDR3 bases are TGTGCCATCAGGGCTAGCGGGAAGACAGATACGCAGTATTTT. It codes for CAIRASGKTDTQYF.

The chain carries TRBV6-5 and TRBJ2-7; possibly TRBD1 or TRBD2 for D (7 bases each). This CDR3 is built from 15 residues. Trimming cost V 2 bases and J 4 bases, with 15 bases left between them. Germline loops: CDR1 MNHEY, CDR2 SVGAGI. Written as DNA, the CDR3 is TGTGCCAGCAGTTACAGCGGGACAGACTTTTACGAGCAGTACTTC. Translation gives CASSYSGTDFYEQYF.

V and J are TRBV19 and TRBJ2-2, with D unresolved. The CDR3 has 14 residues. With 4 bases removed from V and 4 bases from J, the gap between germline ends came to 10 bases. Germline CDR1 LNHDA, CDR2 SQIVND (reference sequence). The DNA of the CDR3 is TGTGCCAGTAGTAGCCGTTTCGGCACCGGGGAGCTGTTTTTT. This translates into CASSSRFGTGELFF.

The gene calls are TRBV4-2 and TRBJ2-7; D unresolved. Looked up from germline, CDR1 is LGHNA and CDR2 is YNFKEQ. The CDR3 spans 13 residues. V was cut by 1 base and J by 8 bases, with 12 bases left in between. CDR3 residues: CASSQVFPYQQYF. The DNA of the CDR3 is TGTGCCAGCAGCCAAGTATTCCCCTATCAGCAGTACTTC.

The sample holds a few counts of this clone. Within the sample, other DNA sequences also encode this same CDR3. The V call is TRBV7-2, the J call TRBJ2-5; D ambiguous. The germline gives CDR1 SGHTA, CDR2 FQGNSA. Trimming shortened V by 5 bases and J by 1 base, and 2 bases separated the two germline ends. There are 11 residues in the CDR3. The CDR3: CASSPQETQYF. CDR3 nucleotides: TGTGCCAGCAGCCCCCAAGAGACCCAGTACTTC.

The V call is TRBV7-9, the J call TRBJ2-3; the match to TRBD2 covers 10 bases. The germline gives CDR1 SEHNR, CDR2 FQNEAQ (reference sequence). Trimming took 2 bases from V and 4 from J; bases not matched to a gene: 12. The CDR3 is 18 amino acids. CDR3 loop: CASSLLSGRAAGADTQYF. The CDR3 DNA reads as TGTGCCAGCAGCTTATTGAGCGGGAGGGCCGCCGGCGCAGATACGCAGTATTTT.

The chain combines TRBV6-6 with TRBJ2-2, with D possibly TRBD2 on 5 matching bases. The CDR3 loop spans 14 amino acids. CDR1 is MNHNY, CDR2 SVGAGI, per germline (reference sequence). V dropped 10 bases and J dropped 2 bases, with 14 bases sitting between them. This CDR3 is CATAAGINTGELFF. Here the CDR3 DNA reads TGTGCCACAGCCGCCGGGATCAACACCGGGGAGCTGTTTTTT.

V gene TRBV5-1 combines with J gene TRBJ2-7, with a tentative D call TRBD2 (6 bases). Germline CDR1 and CDR2: SGHRS and YFSETQ. The CDR3 spans 12 residues. V dropped 2 bases and J dropped 5 bases, with 8 bases sitting between them. For the CDR3, the DNA is TGCGCCAGCAGCTTTTCGGGGGACGAGCAGTACTTC. Protein product: CASSFSGDEQYF.

The chain employs TRBV10-1 and TRBJ2-3; TRBD2 is a possible D gene (6 bases). The germline V gene has CDR1 WNHNN and CDR2 SYGVQD (reference sequence). The CDR3 contains 16 residues. V lost 1 base to trimming and J lost 5 bases, with 16 bases between them. CDR3 amino acids: CASSELTGARRDTQYF. The CDR3 nucleotides read TGCGCCAGCAGTGAGTTGACGGGAGCGCGCCGAGATACGCAGTATTTT.

The V call is TRBV25-1, the J call TRBJ2-3, with 7 positions matching TRBD2. CDR3 size: 16 residues. CDR1 is MGHDK, CDR2 SYGVNS, per germline. V trimming: 3 bases; J trimming: 0 bases; junction bases outside the gene matches: 6. DNA of the CDR3: TGTGCCAGCAGTGAGCTGGGGGGGAGTAGCACAGATACGCAGTATTTT. Protein: CASSELGGSSTDTQYF.

The chain has TRBV23-1 and TRBJ2-7; D unclear. TRBV23-1 is an ORF for which the function is uncertain. The CDR3 is made up of 11 amino acids. V dropped 0 bases and J dropped 6 bases, with 3 bases sitting between them. The CDR3 nucleotides read TGCGCCAGCAGTCAATCGAGCGAGCAGTACTTC. Translated: CASSQSSEQYF.